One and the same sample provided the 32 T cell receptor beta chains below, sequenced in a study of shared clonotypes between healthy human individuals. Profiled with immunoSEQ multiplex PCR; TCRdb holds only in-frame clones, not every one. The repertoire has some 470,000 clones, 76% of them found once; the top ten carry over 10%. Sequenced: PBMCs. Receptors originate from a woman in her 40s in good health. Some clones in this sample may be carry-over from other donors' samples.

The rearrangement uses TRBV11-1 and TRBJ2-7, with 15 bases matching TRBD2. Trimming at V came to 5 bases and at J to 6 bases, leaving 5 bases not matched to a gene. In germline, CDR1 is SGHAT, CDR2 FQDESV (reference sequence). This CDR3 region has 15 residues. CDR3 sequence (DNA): TGTGCCAGCAGCCGGACTAGCGGGAGGGGAGGCGAGCAGTACTTC. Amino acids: CASSRTSGRGGEQYF.

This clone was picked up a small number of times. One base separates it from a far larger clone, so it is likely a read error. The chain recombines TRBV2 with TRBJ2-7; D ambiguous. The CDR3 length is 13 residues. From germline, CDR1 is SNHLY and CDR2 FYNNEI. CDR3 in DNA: TGTACCAGCAGTGACGTGTTCTCCTACGAGCAGTACTTC. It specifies CTSSDVFSYEQYF.

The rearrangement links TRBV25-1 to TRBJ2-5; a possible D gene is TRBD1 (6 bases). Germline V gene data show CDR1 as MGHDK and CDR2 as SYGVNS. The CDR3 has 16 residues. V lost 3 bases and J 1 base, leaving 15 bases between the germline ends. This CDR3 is CASSDPGQGTQETQYF. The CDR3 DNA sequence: TGTGCCAGCAGTGACCCCGGGCAGGGGACCCAAGAGACCCAGTACTTC.

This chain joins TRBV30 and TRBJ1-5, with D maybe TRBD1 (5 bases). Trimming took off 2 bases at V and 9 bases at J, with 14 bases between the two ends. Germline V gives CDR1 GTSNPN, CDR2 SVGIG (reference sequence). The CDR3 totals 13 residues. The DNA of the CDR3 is TGTGCCTGGAGTAGCGGGGGGATGGCGCCCCAGCATTTT. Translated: CAWSSGGMAPQHF. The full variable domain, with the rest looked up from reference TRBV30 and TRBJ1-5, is SQTIHQWPATLVQPVGSPLSLECTVEGTSNPNLYWYRQAAGRGLQLLFYSVGIGQISSEVPQNLSASRPQDRQFILSSKKLLLSDSGFYLCAWSSGGMAPQHFGDGTRLSIL.

The CDR3, as DNA: TGTGCCAGCAGTCTCCGGGACAGGGGGCGCGGGGAGCAGTACTTC. Its translation is CASSLRDRGRGEQYF. This rearrangement joins TRBV28 to TRBJ2-7; 12 bases map to TRBD1. The CDR3 spans 15 residues. The germline CDR1 and CDR2 sequences are MDHEN and SYDVKM. The junction had 9 bases not matched to a gene; V was cut back by 5 bases and J by 7 bases.

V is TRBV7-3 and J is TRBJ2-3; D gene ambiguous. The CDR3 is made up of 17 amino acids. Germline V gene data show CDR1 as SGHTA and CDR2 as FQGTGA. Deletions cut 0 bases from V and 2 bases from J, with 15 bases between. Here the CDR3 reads CASSLTLAFGATDTQYF. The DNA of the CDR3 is TGTGCCAGCAGCTTAACGTTAGCCTTTGGAGCCACAGATACGCAGTATTTT.

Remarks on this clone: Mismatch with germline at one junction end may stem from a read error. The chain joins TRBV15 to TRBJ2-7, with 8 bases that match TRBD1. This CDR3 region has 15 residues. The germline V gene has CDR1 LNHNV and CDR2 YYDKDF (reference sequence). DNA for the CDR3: TGTGCCACCAGCACTAACAGGGGGATAACCTATGAGCAGTACTTC. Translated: CATSTNRGITYEQYF.

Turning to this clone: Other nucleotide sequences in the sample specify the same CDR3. The CDR3 sequence is CASRVVRGGKAKNIQYF. In DNA form, the CDR3 reads TGTGCCAGCAGGGTTGTCAGGGGAGGGAAAGCCAAAAACATTCAGTACTTC. The chain recombines TRBV21-1 with TRBJ2-4; the table's D gene call, TRBD2, was not cross checked with the DNA. TRBV21-1 is described as a pseudogene. CDR3 length equals 17 residues.

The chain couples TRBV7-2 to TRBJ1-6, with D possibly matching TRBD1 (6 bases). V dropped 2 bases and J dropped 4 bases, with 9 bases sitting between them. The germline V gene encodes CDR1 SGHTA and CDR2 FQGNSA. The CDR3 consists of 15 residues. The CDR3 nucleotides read TGTGCCAGCAGCTTATTGGGGGCGTATAATTCACCCCTCCACTTT. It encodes CASSLLGAYNSPLHF.

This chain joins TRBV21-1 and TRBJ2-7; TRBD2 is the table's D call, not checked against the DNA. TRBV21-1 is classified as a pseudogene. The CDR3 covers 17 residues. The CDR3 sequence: CASNPPGGIPGSYEQYF. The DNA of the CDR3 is TGTGCCAGCAACCCTCCAGGCGGGATCCCTGGCTCCTACGAGCAGTACTTC.

CDR3 loop: CASAGDRGEKLFF. CDR3 DNA sequence: TGTGCCAGCGCCGGAGACCGTGGGGAAAAACTGTTTTTT. The chain links TRBV6-6 to TRBJ1-4; D is unclear. The germline V gene has CDR1 MNHNY and CDR2 SVGAGI (reference sequence). V lost 8 bases and J lost 8, with 15 bases in between. The CDR3 totals 13 residues.

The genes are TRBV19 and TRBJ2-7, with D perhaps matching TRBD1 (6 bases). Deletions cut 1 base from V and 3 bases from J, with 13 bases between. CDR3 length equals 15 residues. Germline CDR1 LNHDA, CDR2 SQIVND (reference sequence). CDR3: CASSIGGQPYYEQYF. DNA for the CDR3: TGTGCCAGTAGTATAGGAGGACAGCCGTACTACGAGCAGTACTTC.

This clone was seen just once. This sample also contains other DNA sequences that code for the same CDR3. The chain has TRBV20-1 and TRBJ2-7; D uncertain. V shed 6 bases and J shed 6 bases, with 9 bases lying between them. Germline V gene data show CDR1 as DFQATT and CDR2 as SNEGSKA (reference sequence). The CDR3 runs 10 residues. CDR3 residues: CSAPLGEQYF. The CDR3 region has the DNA TGCAGTGCCCCTTTAGGCGAGCAGTACTTC.

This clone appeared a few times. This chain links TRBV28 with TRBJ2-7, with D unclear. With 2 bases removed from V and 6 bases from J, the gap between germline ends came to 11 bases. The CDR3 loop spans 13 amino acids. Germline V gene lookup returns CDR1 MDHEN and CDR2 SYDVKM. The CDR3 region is CASSLEEPGEQYF. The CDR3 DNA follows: TGTGCCAGCAGTTTAGAGGAGCCCGGCGAGCAGTACTTC.

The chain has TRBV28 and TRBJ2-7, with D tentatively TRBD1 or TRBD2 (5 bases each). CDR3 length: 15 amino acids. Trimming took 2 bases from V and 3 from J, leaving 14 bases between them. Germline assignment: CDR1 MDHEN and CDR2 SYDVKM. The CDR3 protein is CASSLISGPYYEQYF. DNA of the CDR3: TGTGCCAGCAGTTTAATCTCGGGACCCTACTACGAGCAGTACTTC.

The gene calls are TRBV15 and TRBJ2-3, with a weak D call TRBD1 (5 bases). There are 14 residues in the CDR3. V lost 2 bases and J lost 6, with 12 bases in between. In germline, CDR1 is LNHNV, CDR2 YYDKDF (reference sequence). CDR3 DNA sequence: TGTGCCACCAGCAGATTTCAGGGCGACGATACGCAGTATTTT. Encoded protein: CATSRFQGDDTQYF.

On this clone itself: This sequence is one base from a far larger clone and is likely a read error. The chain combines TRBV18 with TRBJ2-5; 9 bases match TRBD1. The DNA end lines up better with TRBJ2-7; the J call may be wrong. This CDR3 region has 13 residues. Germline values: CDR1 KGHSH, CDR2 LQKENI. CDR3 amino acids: CASSSGQGAEQYF. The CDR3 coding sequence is TGTGCCAGCTCATCGGGACAGGGTGCCGAGCAGTACTTC.

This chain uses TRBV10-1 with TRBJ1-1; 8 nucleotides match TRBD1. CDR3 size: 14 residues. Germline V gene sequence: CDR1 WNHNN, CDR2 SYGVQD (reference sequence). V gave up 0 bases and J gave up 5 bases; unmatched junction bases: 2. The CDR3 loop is CASSESQGATEAFF. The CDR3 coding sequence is TGCGCCAGCAGTGAGTCGCAGGGGGCGACTGAAGCTTTCTTT.

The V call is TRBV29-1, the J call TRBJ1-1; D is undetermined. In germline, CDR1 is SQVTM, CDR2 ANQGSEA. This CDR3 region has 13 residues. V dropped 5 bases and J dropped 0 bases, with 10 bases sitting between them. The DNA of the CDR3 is TGCAGCGTTCTGACTCAAATGAACACTGAAGCTTTCTTT. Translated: CSVLTQMNTEAFF.

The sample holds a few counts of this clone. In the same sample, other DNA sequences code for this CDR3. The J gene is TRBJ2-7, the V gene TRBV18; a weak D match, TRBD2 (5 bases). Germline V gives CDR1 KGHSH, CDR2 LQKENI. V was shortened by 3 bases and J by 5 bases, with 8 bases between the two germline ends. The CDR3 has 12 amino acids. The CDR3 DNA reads TGTGCCAGCTCACCGTCGGGGAACGAGCAGTACTTC. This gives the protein CASSPSGNEQYF. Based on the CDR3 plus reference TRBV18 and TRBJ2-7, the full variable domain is NAGVMQNPRHLVRRRGQEARLRCSPMKGHSHVYWYRQLPEEGLKFMVYLQKENIIDESGMPKERFSAEFPKEGPSILRIQQVVRGDSAAYFCASSPSGNEQYFGPGTRLTVT.

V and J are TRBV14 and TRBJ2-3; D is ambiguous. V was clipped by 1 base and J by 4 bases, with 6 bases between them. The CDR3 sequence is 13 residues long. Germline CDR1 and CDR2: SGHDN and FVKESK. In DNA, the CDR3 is TGTGCCAGCAGCCAAGCAGGCTCAGATACGCAGTATTTT. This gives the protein CASSQAGSDTQYF.

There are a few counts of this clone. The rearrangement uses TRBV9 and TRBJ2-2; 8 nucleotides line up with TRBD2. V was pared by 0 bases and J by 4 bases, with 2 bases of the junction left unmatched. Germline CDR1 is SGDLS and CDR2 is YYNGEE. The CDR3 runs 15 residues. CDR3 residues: CASSVASGSTGELFF. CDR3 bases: TGTGCCAGCAGCGTAGCCAGCGGGAGCACCGGGGAGCTGTTTTTT.

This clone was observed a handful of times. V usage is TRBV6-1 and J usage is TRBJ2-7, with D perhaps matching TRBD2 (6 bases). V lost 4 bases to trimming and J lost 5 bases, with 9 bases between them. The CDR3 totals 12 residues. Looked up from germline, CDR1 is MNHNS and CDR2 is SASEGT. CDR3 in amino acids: CASSGAGNEQYF. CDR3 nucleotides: TGTGCCAGCAGTGGGGCGGGAAACGAGCAGTACTTC.

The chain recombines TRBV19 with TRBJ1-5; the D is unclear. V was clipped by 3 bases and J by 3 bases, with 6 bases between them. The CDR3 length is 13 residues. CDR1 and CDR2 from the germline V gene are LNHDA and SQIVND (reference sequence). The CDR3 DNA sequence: TGTGCCAGTAGTATCTGGGACAATCAGCCCCAGCATTTT. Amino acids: CASSIWDNQPQHF.

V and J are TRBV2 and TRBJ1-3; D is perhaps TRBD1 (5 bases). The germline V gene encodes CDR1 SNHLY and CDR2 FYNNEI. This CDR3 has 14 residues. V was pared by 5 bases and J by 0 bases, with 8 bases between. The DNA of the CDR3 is TGTGCCAGCAGTCGCGACAGCTCTGGAAACACCATATATTTT. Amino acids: CASSRDSSGNTIYF.

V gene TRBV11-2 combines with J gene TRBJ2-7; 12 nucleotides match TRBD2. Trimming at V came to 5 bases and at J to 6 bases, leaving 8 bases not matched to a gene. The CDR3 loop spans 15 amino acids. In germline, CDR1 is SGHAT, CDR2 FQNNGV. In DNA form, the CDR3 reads TGTGCCAGCAGCCCCAGACTAGCGGGAGTCGCCGAGCAGTACTTC. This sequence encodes CASSPRLAGVAEQYF. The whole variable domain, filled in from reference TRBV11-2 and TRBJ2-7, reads EAGVAQSPRYKIIEKRQSVAFWCNPISGHATLYWYQQILGQGPKLLIQFQNNGVVDDSQLPKDRFSAERLKGVDSTLKIQPAKLEDSAVYLCASSPRLAGVAEQYFGPGTRLTVT.

The CDR3 bases are TGCAGCGCTAGACTACCTTCTAGCACAGATACGCAGTATTTT. Encoded protein: CSARLPSSTDTQYF. The V gene is TRBV29-1, the J gene TRBJ2-3, with D perhaps matching TRBD2 (5 bases). Per the germline V gene, CDR1 is SQVTM and CDR2 is ANQGSEA. The CDR3 extends over 14 amino acids. The V and J ends lost 7 bases and 0 bases respectively, with 14 bases between them.

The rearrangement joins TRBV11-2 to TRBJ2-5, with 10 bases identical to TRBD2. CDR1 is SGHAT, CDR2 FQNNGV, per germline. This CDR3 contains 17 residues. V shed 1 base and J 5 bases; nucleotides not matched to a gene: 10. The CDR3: CASSLVGLAGVRETQYF. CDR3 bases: TGTGCCAGCAGCTTAGTAGGCCTAGCGGGAGTCCGGGAGACCCAGTACTTC.

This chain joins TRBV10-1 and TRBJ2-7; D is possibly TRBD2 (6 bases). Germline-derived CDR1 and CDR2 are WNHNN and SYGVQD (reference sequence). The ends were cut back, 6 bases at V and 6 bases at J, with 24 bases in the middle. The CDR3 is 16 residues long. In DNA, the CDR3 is TGCGCCAGCAGACTCCCCGGTGGCGGGACGATCTTCGAGCAGTACTTC. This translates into CASRLPGGGTIFEQYF.

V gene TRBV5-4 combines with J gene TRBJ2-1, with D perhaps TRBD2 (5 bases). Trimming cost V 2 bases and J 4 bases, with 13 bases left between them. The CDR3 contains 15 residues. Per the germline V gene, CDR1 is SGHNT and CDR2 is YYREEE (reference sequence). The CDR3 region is CASSFRRARYNEQFF. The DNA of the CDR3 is TGTGCCAGCAGCTTCAGGCGGGCTCGATACAATGAGCAGTTCTTC.

The CDR3 sequence is CASRTGPGGKQFF. CDR3 DNA sequence: TGTGCCAGCAGAACGGGACCCGGAGGGAAGCAGTTCTTC. The rearrangement links TRBV7-3 to TRBJ2-1; tentative D call: TRBD2 (6 bases). Trimming removed 6 bases from V and 11 bases from J, with 17 bases in between. Germline CDR1 reads SGHTA; CDR2 reads FQGTGA. This CDR3 contains 13 residues.

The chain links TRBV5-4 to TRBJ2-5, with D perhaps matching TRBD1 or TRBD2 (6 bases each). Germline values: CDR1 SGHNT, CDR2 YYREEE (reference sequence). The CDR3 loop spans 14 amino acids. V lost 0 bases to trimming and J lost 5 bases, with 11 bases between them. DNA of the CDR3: TGTGCCAGCAGCTTGGCTAGGGGGGAGGAGACCCAGTACTTC. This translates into CASSLARGEETQYF.